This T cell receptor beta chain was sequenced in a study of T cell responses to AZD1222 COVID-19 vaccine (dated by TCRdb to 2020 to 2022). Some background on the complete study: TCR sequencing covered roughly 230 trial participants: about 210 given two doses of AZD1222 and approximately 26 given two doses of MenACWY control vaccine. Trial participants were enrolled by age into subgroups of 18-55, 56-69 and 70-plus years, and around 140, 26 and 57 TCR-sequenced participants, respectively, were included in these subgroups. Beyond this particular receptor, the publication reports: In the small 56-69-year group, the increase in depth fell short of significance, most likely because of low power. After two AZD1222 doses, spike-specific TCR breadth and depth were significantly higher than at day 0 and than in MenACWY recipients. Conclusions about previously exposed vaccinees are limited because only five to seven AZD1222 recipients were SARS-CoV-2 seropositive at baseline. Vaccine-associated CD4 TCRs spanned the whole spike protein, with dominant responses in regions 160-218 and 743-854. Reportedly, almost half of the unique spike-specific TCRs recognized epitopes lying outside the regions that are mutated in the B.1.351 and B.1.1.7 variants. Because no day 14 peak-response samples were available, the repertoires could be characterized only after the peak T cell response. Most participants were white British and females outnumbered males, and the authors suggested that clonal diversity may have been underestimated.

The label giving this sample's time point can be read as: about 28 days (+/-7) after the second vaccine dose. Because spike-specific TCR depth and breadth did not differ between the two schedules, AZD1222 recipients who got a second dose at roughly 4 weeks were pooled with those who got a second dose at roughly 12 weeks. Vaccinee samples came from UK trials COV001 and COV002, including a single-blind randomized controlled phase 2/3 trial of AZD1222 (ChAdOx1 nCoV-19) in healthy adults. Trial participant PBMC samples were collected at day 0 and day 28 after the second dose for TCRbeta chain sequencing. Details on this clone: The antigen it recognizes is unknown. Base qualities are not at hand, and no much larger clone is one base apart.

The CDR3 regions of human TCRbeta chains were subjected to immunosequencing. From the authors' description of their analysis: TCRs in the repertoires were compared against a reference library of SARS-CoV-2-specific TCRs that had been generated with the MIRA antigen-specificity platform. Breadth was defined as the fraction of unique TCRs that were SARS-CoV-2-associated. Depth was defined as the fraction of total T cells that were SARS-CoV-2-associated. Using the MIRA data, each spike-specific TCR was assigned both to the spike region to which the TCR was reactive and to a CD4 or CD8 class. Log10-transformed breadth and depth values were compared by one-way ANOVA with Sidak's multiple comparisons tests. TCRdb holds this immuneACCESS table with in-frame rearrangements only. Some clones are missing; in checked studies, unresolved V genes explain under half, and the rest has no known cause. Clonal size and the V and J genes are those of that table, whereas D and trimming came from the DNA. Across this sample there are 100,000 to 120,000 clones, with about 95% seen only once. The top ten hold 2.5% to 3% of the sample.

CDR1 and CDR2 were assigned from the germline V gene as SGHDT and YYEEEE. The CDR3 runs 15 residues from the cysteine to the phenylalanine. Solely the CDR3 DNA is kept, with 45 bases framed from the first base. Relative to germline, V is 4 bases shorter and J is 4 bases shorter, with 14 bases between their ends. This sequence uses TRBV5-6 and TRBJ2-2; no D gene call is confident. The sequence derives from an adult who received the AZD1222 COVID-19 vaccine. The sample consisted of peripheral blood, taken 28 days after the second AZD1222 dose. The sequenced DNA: TGTGCCAGCAGCCCACGGAACACTCGCACCGGGGAGCTGTTTTTT. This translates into CASSPRNTRTGELFF.